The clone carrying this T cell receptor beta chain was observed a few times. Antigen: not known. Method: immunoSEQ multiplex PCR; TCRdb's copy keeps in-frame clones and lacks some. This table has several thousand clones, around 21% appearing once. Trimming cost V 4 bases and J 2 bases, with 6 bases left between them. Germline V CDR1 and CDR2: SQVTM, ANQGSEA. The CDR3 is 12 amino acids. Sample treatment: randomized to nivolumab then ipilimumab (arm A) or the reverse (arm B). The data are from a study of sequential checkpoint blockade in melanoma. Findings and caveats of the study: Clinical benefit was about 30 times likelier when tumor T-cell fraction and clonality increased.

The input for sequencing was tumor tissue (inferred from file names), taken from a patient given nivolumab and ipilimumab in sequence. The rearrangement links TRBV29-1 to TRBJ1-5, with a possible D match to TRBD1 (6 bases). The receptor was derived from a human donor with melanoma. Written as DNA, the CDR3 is TGCAGCGTTGGACAGGGCAATCAGCCCCAGCATTTT. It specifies CSVGQGNQPQHF.